These 27 T cell receptor beta chains were all obtained from the same sample, sequenced in a study of blood T cell repertoires in COVID-19 (dated by TCRdb to between 2020 and 2021). Receptors were amplified or captured by the immunoSEQ multiplex PCR assay. In TCRdb, the immuneACCESS table is reduced to in-frame sequences with V and J assigned. These tables do not hold every clone; where another copy was compared, an unresolved V gene accounts for under half, and the others remain unexplained. The sample profile shows some 200,000 clones; roughly nine tenths of them were found once. The ten biggest clones cover 2.6% of the sample. Sequences were obtained from PBMCs or T cells enriched from blood (not recorded which). These receptors were obtained from a woman under 40 who had recovered from COVID-19.

The chain is built from TRBV7-9 and TRBJ2-3, with TRBD2 matching over 7 bases. Germline CDR1 is SEHNR and CDR2 is FQNEAQ (reference sequence). This CDR3 is built from 14 residues. The junction had 8 bases not matched to a gene; V was cut back by 8 bases and J by 3 bases. CDR3 nucleotides: TGTGCCAGCGGTTTTGGGGGGGAGACAGATACGCAGTATTTT. Translated: CASGFGGETDTQYF.

The V call is TRBV7-8, the J call TRBJ1-5; D might be TRBD1 (5 bases). Germline loops: CDR1 SGHVS, CDR2 FQNEAQ. The CDR3 length is 16 residues. The V gene lost 0 bases and the J gene lost 7 bases, with 16 bases spanning the gap. DNA of the CDR3: TGTGCCAGCAGCTTAGCGCCGGGGGGTACCTCCCAGCCCCAGCATTTT. This translates into CASSLAPGGTSQPQHF.

The chain carries TRBV5-5 and TRBJ1-4, with D perhaps TRBD1 (5 bases). The germline gives CDR1 SGHKS, CDR2 YYEKEE (reference sequence). The CDR3 covers 15 residues. V dropped 4 bases and J dropped 4 bases, with 14 bases sitting between them. The CDR3 sequence is CASSPPPGGNEKLFF. For the CDR3, the DNA is TGTGCCAGCAGCCCCCCCCCGGGGGGTAATGAAAAACTGTTTTTT.

Here the CDR3 DNA reads TGTGCCAGCAGCTTCCTAATTGGGACAGCAAACTCTGGAAACACCATATATTTT. Translating it yields CASSFLIGTANSGNTIYF. The chain has TRBV5-4 and TRBJ1-3, with 7 bases identical to TRBD1. The ends lost 2 bases at V and 0 bases at J; junction bases unmatched: 11. The CDR3 has 18 residues. Germline loops: CDR1 SGHNT, CDR2 YYREEE (reference sequence).

This clone has more than one count but fewer than ten. Other DNA sequences within the sample encode an identical CDR3. The chain is built from TRBV4-3 and TRBJ1-6, with D maybe TRBD1 (6 bases). V was cut by 0 bases and J by 8 bases, with 11 bases left in between. CDR1 is LGHNA and CDR2 is YSLEER in the germline V gene. The CDR3 extends over 15 amino acids. CDR3 in DNA: TGCGCCAGCAGCCAAGACAGGGCAGGGGATTCACCCCTCCACTTT. Protein: CASSQDRAGDSPLHF.

The V gene is TRBV19, the J gene TRBJ2-7; D might be TRBD2 (5 bases). Germline V gene lookup returns CDR1 LNHDA and CDR2 SQIVND (reference sequence). This CDR3 contains 14 residues. V lost 6 bases, J lost 2 bases, and 14 bases lay in between. CDR3 sequence reads: CASSRTLSAYEQYF. The CDR3, as DNA: TGTGCCAGTAGCCGGACTCTGTCGGCCTACGAGCAGTACTTC.

The rearrangement joins TRBV7-9 to TRBJ1-2; D call uncertain. The V gene's germline CDR1 is SEHNR and CDR2 FQNEAQ (reference sequence). The length of the CDR3 is 11 residues. V was trimmed by 1 base and J by 6 bases, leaving 3 bases between them. CDR3 DNA sequence: TGTGCCAGCAGCTTAGACAATGGCTACACCTTC. Its translation is CASSLDNGYTF.

The rearrangement joins TRBV4-2 to TRBJ2-2; 12 bases line up with TRBD1. V was clipped by 0 bases and J by 7 bases; unmatched bases: 12. Germline CDR1 LGHNA, CDR2 YNFKEQ. This CDR3 comprises 19 residues. In nucleotides, the CDR3 is TGTGCCAGCAGCCAAGATCCCCCGGGACAGGGGGCGGTGATCGGGGAGCTGTTTTTT. This codes for CASSQDPPGQGAVIGELFF.

The CDR3 sequence: CAISERSPNYGYTF. The CDR3 bases are TGTGCCATCAGTGAGCGGTCGCCTAACTATGGCTACACCTTC. The V call is TRBV10-3, the J call TRBJ1-2; D ambiguous. Trimming cost V 2 bases and J 0 bases, with 7 bases left between them. Germline V lookup: CDR1 ENHRY, CDR2 SYGVKD. This CDR3 region has 14 residues.

This chain uses TRBV20-1 with TRBJ2-5; 7 bases fit TRBD1. The germline V gene encodes CDR1 DFQATT and CDR2 SNEGSKA (reference sequence). The J segment lost 1 base and the V segment lost 3 bases, leaving 2 bases of the junction unmatched. The CDR3 is 13 residues long. This CDR3 reads CSASDRAQETQYF. The CDR3 nucleotides are TGCAGTGCTAGTGACAGGGCCCAAGAGACCCAGTACTTC.

The chain is built from TRBV12-3 or TRBV12-4 and TRBJ2-7; TRBD1 is a possible D gene (6 bases). V lost 4 bases, J lost 5 bases, and 9 bases lay in between. This CDR3 comprises 12 residues. In DNA, the CDR3 is TGTGCCAGCAGTTGGGGGCTCCACGAGCAGTACTTC. This sequence encodes CASSWGLHEQYF.

CDR3: CASSYSRGAWSYEQYF. CDR3 in DNA: TGTGCCAGCAGTTACTCCAGGGGAGCCTGGTCCTACGAGCAGTACTTC. The chain employs TRBV6-5 and TRBJ2-7; D possibly corresponds to TRBD1 (6 bases). The CDR3 has 16 amino acids. V dropped 0 bases and J dropped 1 base, with 13 bases sitting between them. Germline V gene data show CDR1 as MNHEY and CDR2 as SVGAGI.

The V and J genes are TRBV18 and TRBJ1-1; weak D call: TRBD1 (6 bases). The CDR3 has 12 residues. Trimming cost V 4 bases and J 8 bases, with 11 bases left between them. From germline, CDR1 is KGHSH and CDR2 LQKENI. For the CDR3, the DNA is TGTGCCAGCTCACTCAGGACAGAAGAAGCTTTCTTT. Its translation is CASSLRTEEAFF.

CDR3 residues: CASSQGLYRGTNEKLFF. The CDR3 bases are TGTGCCAGCAGCCAAGGACTCTACAGGGGAACTAATGAAAAACTGTTTTTT. The chain carries TRBV14 and TRBJ1-4; 7 nucleotides match TRBD1. In germline, CDR1 is SGHDN, CDR2 FVKESK. Trimming at V came to 1 base and at J to 1 base, leaving 6 bases not matched to a gene. This CDR3 is built from 17 residues.

The chain recombines TRBV7-3 with TRBJ2-1; 12 bases align to TRBD2. Unmatched junction bases numbered 5, after V lost 2 bases and J lost 6 bases. This CDR3 comprises 16 residues. CDR1 and CDR2 (germline): SGHTA, FQGTGA. The CDR3 DNA sequence: TGTGCCAGCAGCTTAGGTCTAGCGGGGGGGCTCAATGAGCAGTTCTTC. This encodes CASSLGLAGGLNEQFF.

The rearrangement links TRBV15 to TRBJ2-6, with TRBD1 as a possible D gene (5 bases). CDR3 length: 18 amino acids. The germline CDR1 and CDR2 sequences are LNHNV and YYDKDF (reference sequence). V was pared by 1 base and J by 0 bases, with 13 bases between. CDR3 in DNA: TGTGCCACCAGCAGAGGGGGCAGCGTATACTCTGGGGCCAACGTCCTGACTTTC. Amino acid sequence: CATSRGGSVYSGANVLTF.

V and J are TRBV6-5 and TRBJ1-1; D gene ambiguous. CDR1 is MNHEY and CDR2 is SVGAGI in the germline V gene. The V and J ends lost 7 bases and 0 bases respectively, with 15 bases between them. The CDR3 is 15 amino acids. CDR3 coding DNA: TGTGCCAGCACCGAAAGCGGCTACCTGAACACTGAAGCTTTCTTT. It is translated as CASTESGYLNTEAFF.

The chain uses TRBV19 and TRBJ1-1, with a weak D call TRBD1 (6 bases). Looked up from germline, CDR1 is LNHDA and CDR2 is SQIVND (reference sequence). The CDR3 runs 16 residues. V was shortened by 3 bases and J by 5 bases, with 19 bases between the two germline ends. In DNA, the CDR3 is TGTGCCAGTAGTATTTCGAGGCAGGGGATTAGAACTGAAGCTTTCTTT. This translates into CASSISRQGIRTEAFF.

The chain links TRBV4-2 to TRBJ2-7; TRBD2 matches 10 bases. Trimming took 5 bases from V and 2 from J; bases not matched to a gene: 3. The germline V gene has CDR1 LGHNA and CDR2 YNFKEQ. The CDR3 spans 14 residues. In DNA, the CDR3 is TGTGCCAGCAGCATTACTAGCGGGACCTACGAGCAGTACTTC. Protein sequence: CASSITSGTYEQYF.

The chain uses TRBV4-1 and TRBJ2-1; D may be TRBD1 (6 bases). The CDR3 has 15 residues. Germline V gives CDR1 MGHRA, CDR2 YSYEKL. V was trimmed by 2 bases and J by 3 bases, leaving 11 bases between them. CDR3 loop: CASSQNRDLYNEQFF. The CDR3 nucleotides read TGCGCCAGCAGCCAAAACAGGGACCTCTACAATGAGCAGTTCTTC.

With respect to this clone: Being one base from a much bigger clone, this may be a read error. The CDR3 bases are TGTGCCAGCAGCTTGGACAGGGGGCTCGAGCAGTACTTC. It encodes CASSLDRGLEQYF. This chain links TRBV5-4 with TRBJ2-7; TRBD1 matches at 9 bases. The length of the CDR3 is 13 residues. Per germline, CDR1 SGHNT and CDR2 YYREEE (reference sequence). V dropped 0 bases and J dropped 6; count of bases not matched to a gene: 1.

The chain joins TRBV3-1 (or the pseudogene TRBV3-2) to TRBJ1-1; D unresolved. CDR1 and CDR2 from the germline V gene are LGHDT and YNNKEL (reference sequence). Trimming cost V 1 base and J 1 base, with 7 bases left between them. This CDR3 spans 14 amino acids. CDR3 region: CASSQVSGNTEAFF. The CDR3 nucleotides read TGTGCCAGCAGCCAAGTGTCAGGGAACACTGAAGCTTTCTTT.

The chain joins TRBV19 to TRBJ2-3; 8 bases agree with TRBD2. The CDR3 length is 15 residues. The V gene's germline CDR1 is LNHDA and CDR2 SQIVND (reference sequence). Trimming at V came to 3 bases and at J to 3 bases, leaving 5 bases not matched to a gene. CDR3 amino acids: CASSITGLVTDTQYF. DNA for the CDR3: TGTGCCAGTAGTATTACGGGACTAGTAACAGATACGCAGTATTTT.

The chain uses TRBV11-2 and TRBJ2-1, with 9 bases aligning to TRBD1. This CDR3 comprises 18 residues. Losses at the gene ends were 5 bases for V and 5 bases for J; bases not matched to a gene: 16. Germline loops: CDR1 SGHAT, CDR2 FQNNGV. CDR3 DNA sequence: TGTGCCAGCAGCCCTCCACTGACCGGACAGGGGCTCAACAATGAGCAGTTCTTC. Amino acids: CASSPPLTGQGLNNEQFF.

V and J are TRBV4-2 and TRBJ1-5, with D possibly TRBD1 on 5 matching bases. The ends were cut back, 1 base at V and 4 bases at J, with 17 bases in the middle. The CDR3 runs to 17 residues. CDR1 and CDR2 (germline): LGHNA, YNFKEQ. The CDR3 spells CASSQVGARTANQPQHF. CDR3 sequence (DNA): TGTGCCAGCAGCCAAGTAGGGGCCAGAACTGCGAATCAGCCCCAGCATTTT.

The genes are TRBV19 and TRBJ2-3; 11 nucleotides agree with TRBD2. The CDR3 consists of 15 residues. Germline trimming cut 6 bases from V and 3 bases from J; bases unmatched to any gene: 5. Germline CDR1 and CDR2: LNHDA and SQIVND (reference sequence). For the CDR3, the DNA is TGTGCCAGTAGCCTCCTAGCGGGGGGAACAGATACGCAGTATTTT. Residues: CASSLLAGGTDTQYF.

The rearrangement uses TRBV19 and TRBJ1-5; D might be TRBD1 (5 bases). This CDR3 contains 15 residues. Germline values: CDR1 LNHDA, CDR2 SQIVND (reference sequence). V lost 1 base and J lost 4, with 11 bases in between. The CDR3 bases are TGTGCCAGTAGTATAGTACGAGACAGAAATCAGCCCCAGCATTTT. This codes for CASSIVRDRNQPQHF.